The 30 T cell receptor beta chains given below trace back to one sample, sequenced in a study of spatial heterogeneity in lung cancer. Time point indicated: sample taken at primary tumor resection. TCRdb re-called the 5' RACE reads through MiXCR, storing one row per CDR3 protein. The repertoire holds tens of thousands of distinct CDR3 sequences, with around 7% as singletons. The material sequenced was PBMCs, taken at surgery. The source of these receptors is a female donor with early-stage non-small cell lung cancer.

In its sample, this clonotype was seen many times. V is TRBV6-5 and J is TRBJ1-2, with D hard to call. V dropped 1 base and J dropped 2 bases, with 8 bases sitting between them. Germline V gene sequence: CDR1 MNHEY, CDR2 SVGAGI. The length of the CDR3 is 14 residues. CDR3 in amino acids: CASSYLGSNYGYTF. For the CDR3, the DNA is TGTGCCAGCAGTTACTTGGGCAGCAACTATGGCTACACCTTC.

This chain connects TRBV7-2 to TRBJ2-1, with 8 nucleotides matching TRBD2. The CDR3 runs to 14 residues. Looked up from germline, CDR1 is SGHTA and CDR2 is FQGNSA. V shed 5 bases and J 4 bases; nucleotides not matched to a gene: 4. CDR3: CASSIGLAYNEQFF. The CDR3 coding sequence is TGTGCCAGCAGCATCGGACTAGCATACAATGAGCAGTTCTTC.

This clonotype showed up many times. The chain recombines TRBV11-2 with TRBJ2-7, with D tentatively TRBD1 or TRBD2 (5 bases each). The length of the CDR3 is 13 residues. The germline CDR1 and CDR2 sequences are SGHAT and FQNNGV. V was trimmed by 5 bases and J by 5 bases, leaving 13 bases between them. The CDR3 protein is CASSIGTANEQYF. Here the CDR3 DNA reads TGTGCCAGCAGCATCGGGACCGCTAACGAGCAGTACTTC.

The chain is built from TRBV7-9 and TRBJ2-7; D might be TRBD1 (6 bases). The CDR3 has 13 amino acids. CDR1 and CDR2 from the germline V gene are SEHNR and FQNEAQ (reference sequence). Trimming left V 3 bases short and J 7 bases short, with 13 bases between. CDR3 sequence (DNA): TGTGCCAGCAGCTTCACGACAGGCCCGGAGCAGTACTTC. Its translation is CASSFTTGPEQYF.

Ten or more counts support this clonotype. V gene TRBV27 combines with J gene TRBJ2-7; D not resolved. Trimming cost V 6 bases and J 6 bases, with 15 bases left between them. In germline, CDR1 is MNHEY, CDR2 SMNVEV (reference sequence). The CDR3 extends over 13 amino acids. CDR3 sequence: CASRRTPWAEQYF. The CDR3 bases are TGTGCCAGCAGACGGACGCCCTGGGCCGAGCAGTACTTC.

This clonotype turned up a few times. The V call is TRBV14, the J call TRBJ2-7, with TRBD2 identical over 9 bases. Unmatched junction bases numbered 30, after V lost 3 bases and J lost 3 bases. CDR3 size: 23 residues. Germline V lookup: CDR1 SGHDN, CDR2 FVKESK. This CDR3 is CASSHHPWQTPASSGVLLYEQYF. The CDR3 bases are TGTGCCAGCAGCCATCACCCTTGGCAGACTCCGGCGTCTAGCGGGGTATTACTCTACGAGCAGTACTTC. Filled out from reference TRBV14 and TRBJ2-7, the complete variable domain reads EAGVTQFPSHSVIEKGQTVTLRCDPISGHDNLYWYRRVMGKEIKFLLHFVKESKQDESGMPNNRFLAERTGGTYSTLKVQPAELEDSGVYFCASSHHPWQTPASSGVLLYEQYFGPGTRLTVT.

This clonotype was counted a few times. CDR3 sequence reads: CASSSYVRDYEQYF. CDR3 sequence (DNA): TGCGCCAGCAGCTCTTACGTCCGGGACTACGAGCAGTACTTC. This sequence joins TRBV5-1 and TRBJ2-7, with D possibly matching TRBD2 (5 bases). The CDR3 has 14 residues. Trimming took off 3 bases at V and 3 bases at J, with 13 bases between the two ends. The germline CDR1 and CDR2 sequences are SGHRS and YFSETQ.

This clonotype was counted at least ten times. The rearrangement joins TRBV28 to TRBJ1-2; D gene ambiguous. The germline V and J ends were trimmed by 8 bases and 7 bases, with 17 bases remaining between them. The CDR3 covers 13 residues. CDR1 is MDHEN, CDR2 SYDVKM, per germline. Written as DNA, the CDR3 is TGTGCCAGCGGGTCCGCCGTAAAACGTGGCTACACCTTC. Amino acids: CASGSAVKRGYTF.

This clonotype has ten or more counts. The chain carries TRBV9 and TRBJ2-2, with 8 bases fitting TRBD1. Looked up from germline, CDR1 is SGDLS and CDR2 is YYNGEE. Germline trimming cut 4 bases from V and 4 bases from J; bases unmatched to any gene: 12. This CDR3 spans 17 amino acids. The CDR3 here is CASSYPRDRPFTGELFF. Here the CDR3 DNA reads TGTGCCAGCAGCTACCCCCGGGACAGGCCTTTCACCGGGGAGCTGTTTTTT.

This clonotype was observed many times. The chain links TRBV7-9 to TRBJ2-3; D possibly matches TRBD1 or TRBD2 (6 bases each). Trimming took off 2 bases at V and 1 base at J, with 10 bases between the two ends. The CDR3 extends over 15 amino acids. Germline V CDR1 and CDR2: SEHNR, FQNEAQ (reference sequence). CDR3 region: CASSLSGAGTDTQYF. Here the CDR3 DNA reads TGTGCCAGCAGCTTATCGGGGGCGGGCACAGATACGCAGTATTTT.

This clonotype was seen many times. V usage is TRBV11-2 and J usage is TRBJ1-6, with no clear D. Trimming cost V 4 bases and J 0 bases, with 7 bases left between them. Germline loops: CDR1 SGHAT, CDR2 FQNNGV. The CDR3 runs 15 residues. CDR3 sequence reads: CASSWTSSYNSPLHF. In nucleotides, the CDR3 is TGTGCCAGCAGCTGGACGAGCTCCTATAATTCACCCCTCCACTTT.

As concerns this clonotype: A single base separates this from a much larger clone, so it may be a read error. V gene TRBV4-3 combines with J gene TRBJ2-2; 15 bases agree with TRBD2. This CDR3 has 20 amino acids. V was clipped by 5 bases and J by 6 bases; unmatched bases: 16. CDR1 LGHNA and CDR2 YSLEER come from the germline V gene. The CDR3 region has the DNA TGCGCCAGCAGCTCCCCGCCGGGACTAGCGGGGGGCCGCTCCGCCGGGGAGCTGTTTTTT. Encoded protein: CASSSPPGLAGGRSAGELFF.

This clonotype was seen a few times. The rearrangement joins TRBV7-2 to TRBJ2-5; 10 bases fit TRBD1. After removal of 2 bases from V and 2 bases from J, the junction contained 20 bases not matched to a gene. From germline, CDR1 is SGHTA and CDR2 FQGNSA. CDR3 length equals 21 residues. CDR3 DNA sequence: TGTGCCAGCAGCTTACGGCCGGAGTCCCACCTCAGGACAGGGGGACAAGAGACCCAGTACTTC. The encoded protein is CASSLRPESHLRTGGQETQYF.

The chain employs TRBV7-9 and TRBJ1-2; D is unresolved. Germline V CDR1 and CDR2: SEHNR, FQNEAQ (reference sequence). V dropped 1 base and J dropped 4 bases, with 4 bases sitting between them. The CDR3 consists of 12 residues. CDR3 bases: TGTGCCAGCAGCTTAGAGAGCTATGGCTACACCTTC. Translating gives CASSLESYGYTF.

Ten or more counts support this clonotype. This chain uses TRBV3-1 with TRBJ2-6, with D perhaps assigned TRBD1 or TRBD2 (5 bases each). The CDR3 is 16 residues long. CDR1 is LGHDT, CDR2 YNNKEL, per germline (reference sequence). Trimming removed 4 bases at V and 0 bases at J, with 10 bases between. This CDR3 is CASSLGRSSGANVLTF. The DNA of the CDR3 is TGTGCCAGCAGCCTGGGACGGAGCTCTGGGGCCAACGTCCTGACTTTC.

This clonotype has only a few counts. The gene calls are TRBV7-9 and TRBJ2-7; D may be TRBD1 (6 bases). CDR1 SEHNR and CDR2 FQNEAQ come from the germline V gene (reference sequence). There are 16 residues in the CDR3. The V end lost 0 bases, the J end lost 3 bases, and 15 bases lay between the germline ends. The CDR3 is CASSLALGQGGYEQYF. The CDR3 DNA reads TGTGCCAGCAGCTTAGCGCTCGGACAAGGGGGCTACGAGCAGTACTTC.

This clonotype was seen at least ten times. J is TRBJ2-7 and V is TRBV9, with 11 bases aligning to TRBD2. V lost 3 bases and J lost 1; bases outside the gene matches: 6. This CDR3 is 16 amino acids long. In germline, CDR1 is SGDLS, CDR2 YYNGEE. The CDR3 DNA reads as TGTGCCAGCAGCGCGGCCGGGACTAGCGGTTCCTACGAGCAGTACTTC. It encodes CASSAAGTSGSYEQYF.

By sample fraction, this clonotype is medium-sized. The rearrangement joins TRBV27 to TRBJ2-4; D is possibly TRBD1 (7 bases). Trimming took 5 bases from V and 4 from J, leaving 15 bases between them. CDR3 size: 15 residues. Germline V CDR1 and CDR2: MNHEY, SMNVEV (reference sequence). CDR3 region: CASSGAGTAKNIQYF. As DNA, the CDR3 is TGTGCCAGCAGTGGGGCGGGGACAGCTAAAAACATTCAGTACTTC.

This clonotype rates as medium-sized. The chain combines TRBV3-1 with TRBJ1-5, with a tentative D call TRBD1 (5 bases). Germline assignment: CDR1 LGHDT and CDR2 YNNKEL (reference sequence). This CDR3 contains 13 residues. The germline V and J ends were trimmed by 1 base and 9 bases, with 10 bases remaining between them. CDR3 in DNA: TGTGCCAGCAGCCAAGCTCCCCAGGGGCCCCAGCATTTT. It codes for CASSQAPQGPQHF.

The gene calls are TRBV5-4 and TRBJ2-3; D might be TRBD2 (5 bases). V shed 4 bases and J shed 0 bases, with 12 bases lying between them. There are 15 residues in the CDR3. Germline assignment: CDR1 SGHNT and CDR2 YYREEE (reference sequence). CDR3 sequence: CASSPLSGSTDTQYF. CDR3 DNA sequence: TGTGCCAGCAGCCCGTTGTCGGGGAGCACAGATACGCAGTATTTT. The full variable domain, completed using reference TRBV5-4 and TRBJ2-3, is ETGVTQSPTHLIKTRGQQVTLRCSSQSGHNTVSWYQQALGQGPQFIFQYYREEENGRGNFPPRFSGLQFPNYSSELNVNALELDDSALYLCASSPLSGSTDTQYFGPGTRLTVL.

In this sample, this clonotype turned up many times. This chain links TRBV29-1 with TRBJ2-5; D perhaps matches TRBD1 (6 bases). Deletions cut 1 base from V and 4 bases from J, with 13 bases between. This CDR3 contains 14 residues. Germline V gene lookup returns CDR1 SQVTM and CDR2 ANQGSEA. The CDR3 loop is CSVEVQGTPETQYF. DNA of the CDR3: TGCAGCGTTGAAGTACAGGGTACCCCAGAGACCCAGTACTTC.

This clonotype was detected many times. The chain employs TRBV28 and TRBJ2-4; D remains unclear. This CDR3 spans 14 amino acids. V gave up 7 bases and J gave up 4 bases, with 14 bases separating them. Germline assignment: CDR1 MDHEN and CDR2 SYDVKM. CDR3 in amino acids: CASTRVSVKNIQYF. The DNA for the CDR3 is TGTGCCAGCACCCGCGTTTCGGTAAAAAACATTCAGTACTTC.

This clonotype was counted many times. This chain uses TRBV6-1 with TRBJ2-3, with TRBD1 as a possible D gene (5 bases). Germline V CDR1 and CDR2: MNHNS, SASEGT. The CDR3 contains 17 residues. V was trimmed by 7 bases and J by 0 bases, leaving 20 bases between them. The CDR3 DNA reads TGTGCCAGCATCCTAAACTTGGGGCTTCTTAGCACAGATACGCAGTATTTT. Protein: CASILNLGLLSTDTQYF.

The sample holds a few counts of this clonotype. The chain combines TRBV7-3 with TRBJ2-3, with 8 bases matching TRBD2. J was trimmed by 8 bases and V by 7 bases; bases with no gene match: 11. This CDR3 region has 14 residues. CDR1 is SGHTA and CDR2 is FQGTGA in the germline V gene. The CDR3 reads CASKSGLESSTQYF. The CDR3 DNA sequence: TGTGCCAGCAAGTCGGGACTAGAATCGTCTACGCAGTATTTT.

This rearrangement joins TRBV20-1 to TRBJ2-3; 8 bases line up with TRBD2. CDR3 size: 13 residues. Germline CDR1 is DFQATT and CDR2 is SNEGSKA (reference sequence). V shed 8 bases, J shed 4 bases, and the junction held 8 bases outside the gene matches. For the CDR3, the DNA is TGCAGTCCCGGGAGGGGGGATCCAGATACGCAGTATTTT. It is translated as CSPGRGDPDTQYF.

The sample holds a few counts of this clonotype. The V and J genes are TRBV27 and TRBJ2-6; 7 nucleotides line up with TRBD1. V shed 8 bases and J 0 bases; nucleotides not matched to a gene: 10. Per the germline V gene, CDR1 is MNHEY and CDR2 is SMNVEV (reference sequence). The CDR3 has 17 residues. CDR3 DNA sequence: TGTGCCAGCCACCTCACAGGGGTCTTCTCTGGGGCCAACGTCCTGACTTTC. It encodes CASHLTGVFSGANVLTF.

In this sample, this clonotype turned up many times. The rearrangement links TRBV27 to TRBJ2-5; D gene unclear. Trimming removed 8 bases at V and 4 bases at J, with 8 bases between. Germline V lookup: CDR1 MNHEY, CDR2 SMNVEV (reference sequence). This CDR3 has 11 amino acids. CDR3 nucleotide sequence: TGTGCCAGCGGATCTACAGAGACCCAGTACTTC. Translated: CASGSTETQYF.

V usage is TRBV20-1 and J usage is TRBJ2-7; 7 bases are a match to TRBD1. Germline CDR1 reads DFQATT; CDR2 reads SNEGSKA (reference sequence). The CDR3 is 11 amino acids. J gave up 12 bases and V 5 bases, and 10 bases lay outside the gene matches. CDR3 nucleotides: TGCAGTGCTGAGGGGGCGATAGTGGCGTACTTC. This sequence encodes CSAEGAIVAYF.

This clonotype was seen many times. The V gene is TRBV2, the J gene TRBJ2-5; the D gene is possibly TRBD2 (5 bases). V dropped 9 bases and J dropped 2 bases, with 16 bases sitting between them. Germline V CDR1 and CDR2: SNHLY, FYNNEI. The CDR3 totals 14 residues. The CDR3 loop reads CASTGGSGQETQYF. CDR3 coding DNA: TGTGCCAGTACGGGCGGGTCCGGTCAAGAGACCCAGTACTTC.

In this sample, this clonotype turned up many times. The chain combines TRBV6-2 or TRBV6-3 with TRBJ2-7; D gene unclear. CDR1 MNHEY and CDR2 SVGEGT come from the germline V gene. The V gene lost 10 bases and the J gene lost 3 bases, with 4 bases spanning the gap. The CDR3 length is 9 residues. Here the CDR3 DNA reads TGTGCCACCTACTACGAGCAGTACTTC. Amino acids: CATYYEQYF.